These 20 T cell receptor beta chains were sequenced from one sample in a study of cytomegalovirus exposure and HLA in healthy donors. The PCR had 60 Vbeta and 13 Jbeta primers. Sequencing used immunoSEQ multiplex PCR; TCRdb keeps in-frame clones, though not all of them. The sample includes over 70,000 clones, 70% to 80% seen only once; the top ten take around 22%. The material sequenced was PBMCs. The receptors here all came from a man aged 30 to 45 in good health and CMV-seropositive.

The genes are TRBV13 and TRBJ2-3; weak D call: TRBD2 (5 bases). Germline loops: CDR1 PRHDT, CDR2 FYEKMQ (reference sequence). The length of the CDR3 is 16 residues. V lost 1 base to trimming and J lost 2 bases, with 13 bases between them. In DNA form, the CDR3 reads TGTGCCAGCAGCTTAGTATCAAAAGCGGCCACAGATACGCAGTATTTT. This gives the protein CASSLVSKAATDTQYF.

The rearrangement joins TRBV5-1 to TRBJ2-7, with TRBD1 matching over 10 bases. The CDR3 is made up of 15 amino acids. Losses at the gene ends were 4 bases for V and 0 bases for J; bases not matched to a gene: 4. The germline gives CDR1 SGHRS, CDR2 YFSETQ. CDR3 nucleotides: TGCGCCAGCAGCCGGACAGGGGGTTACTCCTACGAGCAGTACTTC. It encodes CASSRTGGYSYEQYF.

The CDR3 DNA reads as TGTGCCACCCAGCGGGGGGCTGGAAACACCATATATTTT. Its translation: CATQRGAGNTIYF. V gene TRBV25-1 combines with J gene TRBJ1-3; D is possibly TRBD1 (5 bases). V was cut by 10 bases and J by 2 bases, with 12 bases left in between. CDR1 is MGHDK, CDR2 SYGVNS, per germline. This CDR3 region has 13 residues.

V usage is TRBV7-2 and J usage is TRBJ1-2; tentatively, D is TRBD1 (6 bases). The germline V gene has CDR1 SGHTA and CDR2 FQGNSA. V shed 5 bases and J shed 8 bases, with 9 bases lying between them. This CDR3 region has 11 residues. The DNA of the CDR3 is TGTGCCAGCAGCCCTGGACAGGGCTACACCTTC. Protein product: CASSPGQGYTF.

In DNA, the CDR3 is TGCAGCGTTGAAGGAGACGGGATCTCCTACGAGCAGTACTTC. Its protein is CSVEGDGISYEQYF. The chain links TRBV29-1 to TRBJ2-7; possible D gene TRBD2, 5 bases. The CDR3 is made up of 14 amino acids. The germline V gene has CDR1 SQVTM and CDR2 ANQGSEA. V lost 1 base, J lost 0 bases, and 10 bases lay in between.

This clone has only one observation. The V and J genes are TRBV19 and TRBJ1-1; unclear D gene. Germline V gives CDR1 LNHDA, CDR2 SQIVND (reference sequence). V lost 3 bases and J 0 bases, leaving 14 bases between the germline ends. CDR3 size: 16 residues. Here the CDR3 reads CASSMRGTGVNTEAFF. For the CDR3, the DNA is TGTGCCAGTAGTATGCGGGGTACGGGCGTGAACACTGAAGCTTTCTTT. Together with reference TRBV19 and TRBJ1-1, the CDR3 gives the full variable domain: DGGITQSPKYLFRKEGQNVTLSCEQNLNHDAMYWYRQDPGQGLRLIYYSQIVNDFQKGDIAEGYSVSREKKESFPLTVTSAQKNPTAFYLCASSMRGTGVNTEAFFGQGTRLTVV.

The genes are TRBV29-1 and TRBJ2-3, with TRBD1 identical over 7 bases. Germline CDR1 is SQVTM and CDR2 is ANQGSEA. Germline trimming cut 3 bases from V and 1 base from J; bases unmatched to any gene: 1. This CDR3 region has 13 residues. CDR3 sequence reads: CSVDTGGTDTQYF. In DNA form, the CDR3 reads TGCAGCGTTGATACAGGGGGCACAGATACGCAGTATTTT.

The CDR3 DNA follows: TGTGCCAGCAGCCTCTTCCTCGACAGGGATCGAAGCAATCAGCCCCAGCATTTT. Its protein is CASSLFLDRDRSNQPQHF. The V gene is TRBV4-2, the J gene TRBJ1-5, with 7 positions matching TRBD1. V lost 4 bases, J lost 1 base, and 13 bases stayed unmatched. Per the germline V gene, CDR1 is LGHNA and CDR2 is YNFKEQ. The CDR3 runs to 18 residues.

This clone was seen a few times. V usage is TRBV9 and J usage is TRBJ2-3, with a tentative D call TRBD2 (5 bases). The germline V gene encodes CDR1 SGDLS and CDR2 YYNGEE. With 1 base removed from V and 1 base from J, the gap between germline ends came to 10 bases. The CDR3 is made up of 15 amino acids. In DNA form, the CDR3 reads TGTGCCAGCAGCGTATCCGGGGTAGGCACAGATACGCAGTATTTT. As protein: CASSVSGVGTDTQYF.

CDR3 residues: CSVPGLAEETQYF. For the CDR3, the DNA is TGCAGCGTACCGGGACTAGCGGAAGAGACCCAGTACTTC. This chain connects TRBV29-1 to TRBJ2-5; 11 positions match TRBD2. The CDR3 has 13 residues. From germline, CDR1 is SQVTM and CDR2 ANQGSEA. J gave up 3 bases and V 6 bases, and 3 bases lay outside the gene matches.

This clone was detected only a few times. The rearrangement joins TRBV5-6 to TRBJ1-3; D unclear. The germline V gene encodes CDR1 SGHDT and CDR2 YYEEEE. CDR3 size: 16 residues. Trimming left V 0 bases short and J 2 bases short, with 12 bases between. The CDR3 reads CASSLAVSRAGNTIYF. The CDR3 DNA reads as TGTGCCAGCAGCTTGGCCGTATCCCGAGCTGGAAACACCATATATTTT.

This chain connects TRBV4-3 to TRBJ1-3, with 8 bases matching TRBD1. V shed 2 bases and J 0 bases; nucleotides not matched to a gene: 3. Germline loops: CDR1 LGHNA, CDR2 YSLEER. The CDR3 extends over 16 amino acids. The CDR3 DNA reads TGCGCCAGCAGCCAACGGACAGGGAGCTCTGGAAACACCATATATTTT. Translation gives CASSQRTGSSGNTIYF.

The chain couples TRBV18 to TRBJ1-1; no clear D. V was shortened by 7 bases and J by 3 bases, with 12 bases between the two germline ends. Germline CDR1 reads KGHSH; CDR2 reads LQKENI. This CDR3 is built from 13 residues. The CDR3 region has the DNA TGTGCCAGCTTTGTCCGGAGAGACACTGAAGCTTTCTTT. Its translation: CASFVRRDTEAFF.

J is TRBJ2-7 and V is TRBV29-1; a weak D match, TRBD2 (6 bases). V was clipped by 3 bases and J by 3 bases, with 15 bases between them. The V gene's germline CDR1 is SQVTM and CDR2 ANQGSEA. The CDR3 covers 14 residues. CDR3 loop: CSVDGRGAGYEQYF. The CDR3 DNA sequence: TGCAGCGTTGACGGGCGGGGCGCAGGCTACGAGCAGTACTTC.

This clone has just a few counts. V gene TRBV5-6 combines with J gene TRBJ2-3; TRBD2 matches 10 bases. After removal of 0 bases from V and 3 bases from J, the junction contained 1 base not matched to a gene. The CDR3 length is 15 residues. Germline V gives CDR1 SGHDT, CDR2 YYEEEE. This CDR3 is CASSLVSGGTDTQYF. CDR3 DNA sequence: TGTGCCAGCAGCTTGGTTAGCGGGGGGACAGATACGCAGTATTTT.

Only a few counts were recorded for this clone. The rearrangement joins TRBV2 to TRBJ2-7, with TRBD1 identical over 7 bases. After removal of 6 bases from V and 3 bases from J, the junction contained 8 bases not matched to a gene. The length of the CDR3 is 14 residues. Germline CDR1 is SNHLY and CDR2 is FYNNEI. CDR3 loop: CASSLQTGNYEQYF. For the CDR3, the DNA is TGTGCCAGCAGCCTACAGACAGGGAACTACGAGCAGTACTTC.

The gene calls are TRBV19 and TRBJ2-7; 9 nucleotides match TRBD1. This CDR3 spans 13 amino acids. From germline, CDR1 is LNHDA and CDR2 SQIVND (reference sequence). The ends lost 5 bases at V and 5 bases at J; junction bases unmatched: 4. This CDR3 is CASSLDRGNEQYF. The CDR3 nucleotides are TGTGCCAGTAGTCTGGACAGGGGAAACGAGCAGTACTTC.

The J gene is TRBJ1-4, the V gene TRBV10-3, with D possibly matching TRBD1 (6 bases). In germline, CDR1 is ENHRY, CDR2 SYGVKD. The CDR3 is 17 amino acids. V was trimmed by 2 bases and J by 5 bases, leaving 18 bases between them. CDR3 sequence reads: CAISEHLNGRGNEKLFF. The CDR3, as DNA: TGTGCCATCAGTGAGCATTTGAATGGCAGGGGCAATGAAAAACTGTTTTTT.

This rearrangement joins TRBV5-6 to TRBJ2-5; a possible D gene is TRBD2 (6 bases). From germline, CDR1 is SGHDT and CDR2 YYEEEE. V was pared by 4 bases and J by 0 bases, with 10 bases between. CDR3 length: 14 residues. The CDR3 reads CASSQGGYQETQYF. The CDR3 bases are TGTGCCAGCAGCCAAGGAGGGTACCAAGAGACCCAGTACTTC.

The CDR3 is CASSPTGYPGNTIYF. For the CDR3, the DNA is TGCGCCAGCAGCCCGACAGGGTACCCTGGAAACACCATATATTTT. The V call is TRBV5-1, the J call TRBJ1-3, with 7 positions matching TRBD1. The CDR3 covers 15 residues. Per germline, CDR1 SGHRS and CDR2 YFSETQ. V lost 4 bases, J lost 2 bases, and 6 bases stayed unmatched.